These 14 T cell receptor beta chains were sequenced from one sample in a study of T cell responses to AZD1222 COVID-19 vaccine. TCRdb's copy holds only in-frame clones and misses some; the assay was immunoSEQ multiplex PCR. The table lists 180,000 or so clones, about 93% of them singletons. The sample consisted of peripheral blood, taken 28 days after the second AZD1222 dose. These receptors all stem from an adult who received the AZD1222 COVID-19 vaccine.

V usage is TRBV7-9 and J usage is TRBJ1-4; a weak D match, TRBD1 (6 bases). Germline V gene data show CDR1 as SEHNR and CDR2 as FQNEAQ (reference sequence). V was pared by 4 bases and J by 4 bases, with 13 bases between. This CDR3 region has 15 residues. CDR3 sequence reads: CASSSPAGDNEKLFF. The CDR3 DNA sequence: TGTGCCAGCAGCTCTCCCGCAGGGGATAATGAAAAACTGTTTTTT.

DNA for the CDR3: TGCGCCAGCAGCCAAGATGGTGGGAGAAACTATGGCTACACCTTC. This sequence encodes CASSQDGGRNYGYTF. This rearrangement joins TRBV4-3 to TRBJ1-2; D gene unclear. Trimming removed 0 bases at V and 2 bases at J, with 10 bases between. This CDR3 has 15 residues. From germline, CDR1 is LGHNA and CDR2 YSLEER.

The rearrangement joins TRBV7-8 to TRBJ1-1; perhaps TRBD1 as D (6 bases). This CDR3 region has 15 residues. Between the trimmed V and J ends, which lost 5 bases and 4 bases, there was a span of 17 bases. Per the germline V gene, CDR1 is SGHVS and CDR2 is FQNEAQ. CDR3 residues: CASSVARGLGTEAFF. CDR3 nucleotides: TGTGCCAGCAGCGTGGCGAGGGGGTTGGGCACTGAAGCTTTCTTT.

This rearrangement joins TRBV2 to TRBJ2-3; a weak D match, TRBD1 (6 bases). The CDR3 covers 15 residues. Trimming left V 6 bases short and J 4 bases short, with 17 bases between. The germline V gene has CDR1 SNHLY and CDR2 FYNNEI. CDR3 DNA sequence: TGTGCCAGCAGCCCCTGGACAGTTGGCGCAGATACGCAGTATTTT. This codes for CASSPWTVGADTQYF.

The rearrangement joins TRBV10-3 to TRBJ1-2, with TRBD1 as a possible D gene (5 bases). Trimming cost V 1 base and J 4 bases, with 13 bases left between them. CDR1 and CDR2 (germline): ENHRY, SYGVKD. The CDR3 contains 15 residues. CDR3 DNA: TGTGCCATCAGTGAGTTGGAGGGACCCTTCTATGGCTACACCTTC. Protein: CAISELEGPFYGYTF.

The CDR3 region has the DNA TGTGCCAGCAGCCAAGGCCCTGGGACAGGGGGAACTAATGGCTACACCTTC. The encoded protein is CASSQGPGTGGTNGYTF. V and J are TRBV3-1 (or the pseudogene TRBV3-2) and TRBJ1-2; 11 bases line up with TRBD1. The CDR3 loop spans 17 amino acids. CDR1 LGHDT and CDR2 YNNKEL come from the germline V gene (reference sequence). J lost 6 bases, V lost 1 base, and 10 bases had no gene match.

This chain joins TRBV2 and TRBJ2-6, with D maybe TRBD1 (5 bases). V was trimmed by 5 bases and J by 0 bases, leaving 14 bases between them. Germline lookup yields CDR1 SNHLY and CDR2 FYNNEI. The CDR3 consists of 17 residues. In nucleotides, the CDR3 is TGTGCCAGCAGTACAGGATTTGTAAGCTCTGGGGCCAACGTCCTGACTTTC. Its protein product is CASSTGFVSSGANVLTF. The whole variable domain, remainder taken from reference TRBV2 and TRBJ2-6, is EPEVTQTPSHQVTQMGQEVILRCVPISNHLYFYWYRQILGQKVEFLVSFYNNEISEKSEIFDDQFSVERPDGSNFTLKIRSTKLEDSAMYFCASSTGFVSSGANVLTFGAGSRLTVL.

This clone is a singleton in its sample. The chain carries TRBV6-5 and TRBJ1-2, with 7 bases aligning to TRBD1. Trimming at V came to 7 bases and at J to 8 bases, leaving 7 bases not matched to a gene. The CDR3 is 12 amino acids. CDR1 and CDR2 from the germline V gene are MNHEY and SVGAGI. The CDR3 loop is CASIAQGGGYTF. The CDR3 bases are TGTGCCAGCATCGCCCAGGGGGGGGGCTACACCTTC.

J is TRBJ2-1 and V is TRBV20-1; tentatively, D is TRBD1 (5 bases). This CDR3 contains 11 residues. The germline gives CDR1 DFQATT, CDR2 SNEGSKA (reference sequence). The V end was cut by 2 bases, the J end by 8 bases, with 7 bases between. In DNA, the CDR3 is TGCAGTGCTAGACTAGGGGATGAGCAGTTCTTC. The encoded protein is CSARLGDEQFF.

In this sample, this clone turned up once. This CDR3 is CASRKGTEAPTDTQYF. The DNA for the CDR3 is TGTGCCAGCAGGAAGGGGACGGAGGCCCCCACAGATACGCAGTATTTT. The gene calls are TRBV5-5 and TRBJ2-3, with D perhaps TRBD1 or TRBD2 (5 bases each). Trimming pared 5 bases from V and 2 bases from J, leaving 18 bases between. In germline, CDR1 is SGHKS, CDR2 YYEKEE (reference sequence). This CDR3 is built from 16 residues. The full variable domain, rest sourced from reference TRBV5-5 and TRBJ2-3, is DAGVTQSPTHLIKTRGQQVTLRCSPISGHKSVSWYQQVLGQGPQFIFQYYEKEERGRGNFPDRFSARQFPNYSSELNVNALLLGDSALYLCASRKGTEAPTDTQYFGPGTRLTVL.

The chain carries TRBV11-2 and TRBJ1-3; D is unresolved. Per the germline V gene, CDR1 is SGHAT and CDR2 is FQNNGV. The V end was cut by 2 bases, the J end by 0 bases, with 11 bases between. The CDR3 totals 16 residues. The CDR3: CASSLFLRSSGNTIYF. The DNA of the CDR3 is TGTGCCAGCAGCTTATTTCTGCGGAGCTCTGGAAACACCATATATTTT.

V usage is TRBV4-1 and J usage is TRBJ2-7; D not certain. The germline V gene has CDR1 MGHRA and CDR2 YSYEKL. Trimming removed 1 base from V and 6 bases from J, with 4 bases in between. This CDR3 is 11 amino acids long. In DNA, the CDR3 is TGCGCCAGCAGCCAAGGATCCGAGCAGTACTTC. Its protein product is CASSQGSEQYF.

The V and J genes are TRBV18 and TRBJ1-5, with D perhaps matching TRBD1 (6 bases). The CDR3 consists of 17 residues. Germline V lookup: CDR1 KGHSH, CDR2 LQKENI. V dropped 2 bases and J dropped 0 bases, with 14 bases sitting between them. CDR3 protein: CASSPEQGRYSNQPQHF. The CDR3 DNA reads as TGTGCCAGCTCACCAGAGCAGGGGCGATATAGCAATCAGCCCCAGCATTTT.

The rearrangement joins TRBV2 to TRBJ1-2; TRBD1 agrees at 7 bases. The trim removed 0 bases at V and 4 bases at J, leaving 5 bases unmatched. The germline V gene encodes CDR1 SNHLY and CDR2 FYNNEI. This CDR3 contains 15 residues. CDR3 region: CASSEASTGFYGYTF. DNA for the CDR3: TGTGCCAGCAGTGAAGCTTCGACAGGGTTCTATGGCTACACCTTC.